The 27 T cell receptor beta chains in this list originate from one sample, sequenced in a study of lymphopenia after photon versus proton radiotherapy. This table comes from immunoSEQ multiplex PCR, and its TCRdb copy is limited to in-frame clones, with some not included. The table lists about 15,000 clones, around 84% of them singletons. The sequences come from peripheral blood, collected from a patient treated with proton-based radiotherapy. The receptor source for this set is a man in his sixties or seventies with pancreatic cancer.

The table lists this clone with a count of one. The genes are TRBV6-1 and TRBJ2-1; TRBD2 aligns across 13 bases. Germline values: CDR1 MNHNS, CDR2 SASEGT. The CDR3 length is 15 residues. With V trimmed by 8 bases and J by 9 bases, 10 bases remained unmatched. CDR3 loop: CASASGTSGNFEQFF. As DNA, the CDR3 is TGTGCCAGCGCCTCCGGGACTAGCGGGAATTTTGAGCAGTTCTTC.

This clone has only a few counts. This sequence joins TRBV6-1 and TRBJ1-5; D call uncertain. Germline V lookup: CDR1 MNHNS, CDR2 SASEGT. This CDR3 is 14 amino acids long. V was pared by 5 bases and J by 5 bases, with 13 bases between. This CDR3 is CASSFDPGDQPQHF. DNA for the CDR3: TGTGCCAGCAGTTTTGACCCGGGAGATCAGCCCCAGCATTTT.

This rearrangement joins TRBV9 to TRBJ1-1, with D possibly TRBD1 on 6 matching bases. CDR1 SGDLS and CDR2 YYNGEE come from the germline V gene. The CDR3 consists of 17 residues. V shed 4 bases and J shed 3 bases, with 22 bases lying between them. As DNA, the CDR3 is TGTGCCAGCAGCCACCCATCTCCAGGGGTCGGAGACACTGAAGCTTTCTTT. Protein product: CASSHPSPGVGDTEAFF.

This chain connects TRBV9 to TRBJ1-3; the D is unclear. CDR3 length: 16 amino acids. CDR1 is SGDLS, CDR2 YYNGEE, per germline. The V end was cut by 0 bases, the J end by 0 bases, with 10 bases between. The CDR3: CASSVGHHISGNTIYF. Here the CDR3 DNA reads TGTGCCAGCAGCGTAGGACATCACATCTCTGGAAACACCATATATTTT.

The chain joins TRBV21-1 to TRBJ1-1; the table's TRBD1 call for D was not verified on the DNA. TRBV21-1 represents a pseudogene. This CDR3 region has 18 residues. For the CDR3, the DNA is TGTGCCAGCAGGAGAAGCGGGACAGGGGGAGATCTGAACACTGAAGCTTTCTTT. Protein sequence: CASRRSGTGGDLNTEAFF.

V gene TRBV19 combines with J gene TRBJ1-1; D unresolved. The CDR3 totals 15 residues. Per the germline V gene, CDR1 is LNHDA and CDR2 is SQIVND (reference sequence). Trimming left V 5 bases short and J 0 bases short, with 13 bases between. This CDR3 reads CASSPLTWVNTEAFF. DNA of the CDR3: TGTGCCAGTAGTCCCTTGACATGGGTGAACACTGAAGCTTTCTTT.

This chain connects TRBV4-2 to TRBJ1-2; no definite D call. The CDR3 is 14 residues long. V was clipped by 0 bases and J by 4 bases, with 9 bases between them. Germline assignment: CDR1 LGHNA and CDR2 YNFKEQ. CDR3: CASSQDLSSYGYTF. The CDR3 DNA sequence: TGTGCCAGCAGCCAAGATTTGTCCTCCTATGGCTACACCTTC.

CDR3 coding DNA: TGTGCCACCCTCGCGGGGGGCCCCGGGGAGACCCAGTACTTC. It yields the protein CATLAGGPGETQYF. J is TRBJ2-7 and V is TRBV7-2; 8 bases fit TRBD2. The J call may be faulty, since TRBJ2-5 better matches the DNA end. From germline, CDR1 is SGHTA and CDR2 FQGNSA. The CDR3 spans 14 residues.

This chain links TRBV9 with TRBJ2-1; no firm D call. The CDR3 contains 14 residues. CDR1 and CDR2 (germline): SGDLS, YYNGEE. V shed 2 bases and J shed 0 bases, with 6 bases lying between them. The CDR3 here is CASSVQSSYNEQFF. The CDR3 DNA sequence: TGTGCCAGCAGCGTGCAAAGCTCCTACAATGAGCAGTTCTTC.

The chain employs TRBV28 and TRBJ2-2; D not certain. The CDR3 has 14 residues. Germline V CDR1 and CDR2: MDHEN, SYDVKM. Trimming cost V 8 bases and J 1 base, with 11 bases left between them. The CDR3 DNA sequence: TGTGCCAGCTTATTCGGCAGGAACACCGGGGAGCTGTTTTTT. Its protein product is CASLFGRNTGELFF.

This chain connects TRBV5-1 to TRBJ2-7; TRBD2 might be the D (5 bases). The CDR3 loop spans 15 amino acids. Germline V gives CDR1 SGHRS, CDR2 YFSETQ. Trimming left V 0 bases short and J 4 bases short, with 14 bases between. This CDR3 is CASSLDGNSWYEQYF. DNA for the CDR3: TGCGCCAGCAGCTTGGACGGGAACTCCTGGTACGAGCAGTACTTC.

This clone came up once. The V call is TRBV7-2, the J call TRBJ2-3, with a tentative D call TRBD2 (6 bases). CDR3 size: 15 residues. Germline loops: CDR1 SGHTA, CDR2 FQGNSA. Trimming left V 3 bases short and J 2 bases short, with 12 bases between. In DNA form, the CDR3 reads TGTGCCAGCAGCTTTTTCGGGGGATTCACAGATACGCAGTATTTT. Its translation is CASSFFGGFTDTQYF.

The CDR3 reads CASSLGLLEQYF. CDR3 DNA: TGTGCCAGCAGCTTGGGCCTTCTAGAGCAGTACTTC. The rearrangement links TRBV5-6 to TRBJ2-7; no clear D gene. Trimming took off 0 bases at V and 7 bases at J, with 8 bases between the two ends. Germline V CDR1 and CDR2: SGHDT, YYEEEE. This CDR3 spans 12 amino acids.

The chain is built from TRBV2 and TRBJ1-4; D gene unclear. This CDR3 spans 14 amino acids. Germline CDR1 reads SNHLY; CDR2 reads FYNNEI. V lost 1 base and J lost 4, with 7 bases in between. CDR3 coding DNA: TGTGCCAGCAGTGAAGGGCGGTTTAATGAAAAACTGTTTTTT. As protein: CASSEGRFNEKLFF.

This clone is a singleton in its sample. This sequence joins TRBV7-3 and TRBJ2-2; no definite D call. The ends were cut back, 0 bases at V and 7 bases at J, with 9 bases in the middle. This CDR3 contains 14 residues. CDR1 is SGHTA and CDR2 is FQGTGA in the germline V gene. Here the CDR3 reads CASSLTRLDGELFF. For the CDR3, the DNA is TGTGCCAGCAGCTTAACCCGACTGGACGGGGAGCTGTTTTTT.

The rearrangement links TRBV5-1 to TRBJ2-4; D is perhaps TRBD1 or TRBD2 (7 bases each). The CDR3 contains 15 residues. Germline V CDR1 and CDR2: SGHRS, YFSETQ. Trimming took 1 base from V and 2 from J, leaving 10 bases between them. CDR3 coding DNA: TGCGCCAGCAGCTTGCAGGGGGGGACCAAAAACATTCAGTACTTC. Its translation: CASSLQGGTKNIQYF.

J is TRBJ2-1 and V is TRBV10-2, with TRBD1 identical over 8 bases. The length of the CDR3 is 15 residues. The germline V gene encodes CDR1 WSHSY and CDR2 SAAADI. Losses at the gene ends were 6 bases for V and 0 bases for J; bases not matched to a gene: 4. CDR3 sequence reads: CASSRDRGSYNEQFF. The DNA of the CDR3 is TGCGCCAGCAGCCGCGACAGGGGCTCCTACAATGAGCAGTTCTTC.

The chain has TRBV2 and TRBJ2-3, with 7 bases identical to TRBD2. Germline V gene data show CDR1 as SNHLY and CDR2 as FYNNEI. The CDR3 has 14 residues. The trim removed 7 bases at V and 4 bases at J, leaving 8 bases unmatched. The DNA of the CDR3 is TGTGCCAGCACTCCAGCGGGGAACTCAGATACGCAGTATTTT. Protein sequence: CASTPAGNSDTQYF.

This clone was seen a single time. V and J are TRBV7-2 and TRBJ1-1; no firm D call. CDR3 length equals 11 residues. The germline gives CDR1 SGHTA, CDR2 FQGNSA. Trimming shortened V by 2 bases and J by 3 bases, and 1 base separated the two germline ends. CDR3 sequence reads: CASSLYTEAFF. The CDR3 bases are TGTGCCAGCAGCTTATACACTGAAGCTTTCTTT.

The CDR3 DNA reads as TGTGCCTGGAGTGGCAAGCCAGGGGCCTACGAGCAGTACTTC. Amino acid sequence: CAWSGKPGAYEQYF. The rearrangement uses TRBV30 and TRBJ2-7; the D gene is possibly TRBD1 (6 bases). The CDR3 has 14 residues. Trimming left V 1 base short and J 2 bases short, with 12 bases between. The germline CDR1 and CDR2 sequences are GTSNPN and SVGIG (reference sequence). The full variable domain, rest sourced from reference TRBV30 and TRBJ2-7, is SQTIHQWPATLVQPVGSPLSLECTVEGTSNPNLYWYRQAAGRGLQLLFYSVGIGQISSEVPQNLSASRPQDRQFILSSKKLLLSDSGFYLCAWSGKPGAYEQYFGPGTRLTVT.

V usage is TRBV28 and J usage is TRBJ1-1, with TRBD1 as a possible D gene (5 bases). The CDR3 totals 15 residues. Deletions cut 4 bases from V and 4 bases from J, with 16 bases between. Germline V lookup: CDR1 MDHEN, CDR2 SYDVKM. The CDR3, as DNA: TGTGCCAGCAGTTCCCCCGGGACGGGAGTCACTGAAGCTTTCTTT. It is translated as CASSSPGTGVTEAFF.

V usage is TRBV7-9 and J usage is TRBJ1-4, with 7 bases aligning to TRBD1. The length of the CDR3 is 12 residues. Unmatched junction bases numbered 4, after V lost 5 bases and J lost 10 bases. CDR1 is SEHNR, CDR2 FQNEAQ, per germline (reference sequence). CDR3 sequence reads: CASSNRGRKLFF. CDR3 in DNA: TGTGCCAGCAGCAACAGGGGTCGAAAACTGTTTTTT.

The CDR3 spells CATSRLTGGAPNTEAFF. The CDR3 nucleotides read TGTGCCACCAGCAGATTAACCGGTGGGGCGCCGAACACTGAAGCTTTCTTT. J is TRBJ1-1 and V is TRBV15; D may be TRBD1 (5 bases). CDR1 is LNHNV and CDR2 is YYDKDF in the germline V gene (reference sequence). V was cut by 2 bases and J by 1 base, with 17 bases left in between. The CDR3 loop spans 17 amino acids.

This chain connects TRBV27 to TRBJ2-3; D uncertain. Trimming removed 2 bases at V and 2 bases at J, with 8 bases between. From germline, CDR1 is MNHEY and CDR2 SMNVEV (reference sequence). This CDR3 has 14 amino acids. The CDR3 DNA reads TGTGCCAGCAGTTTAGGGTTAGCCACAGATACGCAGTATTTT. It specifies CASSLGLATDTQYF.

This clone was observed once. The chain combines TRBV5-1 with TRBJ2-7; a possible D gene is TRBD1 (6 bases). The CDR3 consists of 15 residues. The ends were cut back, 0 bases at V and 2 bases at J, with 12 bases in the middle. In germline, CDR1 is SGHRS, CDR2 YFSETQ. This chain's CDR3 is CASSLVSGQTYEQYF. The CDR3, as DNA: TGCGCCAGCAGCTTGGTGTCGGGACAAACCTACGAGCAGTACTTC.

The chain combines TRBV7-6 with TRBJ2-7, with 8 nucleotides matching TRBD2. The germline CDR1 and CDR2 sequences are SGHVS and FNYEAQ. CDR3 length: 16 amino acids. The junction had 11 bases not matched to a gene; V was cut back by 5 bases and J by 2 bases. The CDR3 region is CASSPDWRGVTYEQYF. As DNA, the CDR3 is TGTGCCAGCAGCCCGGACTGGCGGGGGGTTACCTACGAGCAGTACTTC.

The chain employs TRBV11-1 and TRBJ1-2; D not certain. From germline, CDR1 is SGHAT and CDR2 FQDESV (reference sequence). V lost 0 bases and J 1 base, leaving 15 bases between the germline ends. The length of the CDR3 is 17 residues. The CDR3 DNA reads as TGTGCCAGCAGCTTAGCCCGGGGTCGATCAAGTAACTATGGCTACACCTTC. This encodes CASSLARGRSSNYGYTF.